The present entry profiles one T cell receptor beta chain with its context. Its specificity is not known. Use of 60 Vbeta and 13 Jbeta primers characterized the PCR. Here immunoSEQ multiplex PCR was the method, and the copy in TCRdb shows in-frame clones only, minus some. The repertoire holds about 81,000 clones, about three quarters seen once, with approximately 3.2% in the top ten. The V gene end was trimmed by 8 bases and the J gene end by 0 bases; junction bases not matched to a gene: 6. Germline CDR1 is KGHSH and CDR2 is LQKENI. This CDR3 contains 16 residues. The data originate from a study of cytomegalovirus exposure and HLA in healthy donors. Notes on the study in general: Clonal expansion, a later analysis showed, was greater in HLA-associated TCR beta chains than in equally common others.

The chain carries TRBV18 and TRBJ2-1; TRBD2 aligns across 11 bases. Sequencing input: PBMCs. This TCR derives from a man aged 50 or older in good health and CMV-seropositive. As DNA, the CDR3 is TGTGCCAGCCGGGAGGGACTAGCGGCCTCCTACAATGAGCAGTTCTTC. As protein: CASREGLAASYNEQFF.